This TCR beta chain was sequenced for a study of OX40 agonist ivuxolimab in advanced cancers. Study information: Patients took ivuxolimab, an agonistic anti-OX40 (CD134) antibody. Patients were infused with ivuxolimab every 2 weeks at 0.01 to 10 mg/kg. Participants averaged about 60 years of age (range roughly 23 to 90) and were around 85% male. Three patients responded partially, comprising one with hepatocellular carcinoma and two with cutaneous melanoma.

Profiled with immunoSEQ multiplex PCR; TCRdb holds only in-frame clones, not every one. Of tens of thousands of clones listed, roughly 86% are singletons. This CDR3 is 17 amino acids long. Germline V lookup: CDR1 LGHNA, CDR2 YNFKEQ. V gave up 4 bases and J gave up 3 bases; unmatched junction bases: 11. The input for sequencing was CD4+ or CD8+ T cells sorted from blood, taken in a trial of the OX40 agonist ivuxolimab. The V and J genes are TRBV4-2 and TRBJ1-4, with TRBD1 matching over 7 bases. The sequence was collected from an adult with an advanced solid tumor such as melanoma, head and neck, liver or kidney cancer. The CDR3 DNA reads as TGTGCCAGCAGCCTTATGACAGGGACGGCATCTAATGAAAAACTGTTTTTT. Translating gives CASSLMTGTASNEKLFF.